Included here is one T cell receptor beta chain sequence, with context. Its specificity is not known. This record belongs to a study of T-cell memory formation after mild COVID-19. Study background: Among the donors, TCR clusters were largely specific to each donor. Whole-study results and caveats: Contracting clones from day 15 to 85 had balanced CD4/CD8; later expanders favoured CD4+.

TCRdb ran MiXCR on the 5' RACE reads and lists one entry per CDR3 protein. This repertoire shows roughly 350,000 distinct CDR3 sequences, under 30% found once; its top ten account for approximately 15%. V lost 5 bases and J lost 2, with 13 bases in between. Germline CDR1 SGHNT, CDR2 YYREEE (reference sequence). The length of the CDR3 is 14 residues. Sequenced material: PBMCs or a T cell subset sorted from them (not recorded which). The rearrangement links TRBV5-4 to TRBJ2-5; TRBD2 might be the D (6 bases). This receptor was taken from an adult woman who had mild COVID-19 (a few samples of this study predate the infection). Cell type and time point are not known. CDR3 coding DNA: TGTGCCAGCAGACGACGGGGGACGCAAGAGACCCAGTACTTC. Encoded protein: CASRRRGTQETQYF.